The entry that follows covers one TCR beta chain sequence. Its antigen is unidentified. The data were obtained in a study of graft-versus-host responses after intestinal transplantation. Overall study context: Tacrolimus plus steroids were given to all recipients for 2 to 4 years, preceded by anti-thymocyte globulin induction. General study results and limits: GvH clonotypes were identified within recipient marrow, with a subset emerging first in ileum or blood.

In germline, CDR1 is MNHEY, CDR2 SMNVEV (reference sequence). The CDR3 covers 14 residues. The germline V and J ends were trimmed by 2 bases and 8 bases, with 12 bases remaining between them. Profiled with immunoSEQ multiplex PCR; TCRdb holds only in-frame clones, not every one. The data hold approximately 88,000 clones, with 85% to 90% observed a single time. This chain connects TRBV27 to TRBJ1-4; D might be TRBD1 (5 bases). The receptor comes from a human donor who received an intestinal transplant. Sequencing used unstimulated CD4+ T cells sorted from spleen or lymph node cells, obtained before intestinal transplant. The CDR3 nucleotides are TGTGCCAGCAGTTTAATGGGGCCCGGGGAAAAACTGTTTTTT. This translates into CASSLMGPGEKLFF.